The clone carrying this T cell receptor (beta chain) was recorded a few times. Its antigen is unidentified. As every portion of the isolated RNA was reverse transcribed, the sequencing read expressed TCRB transcripts. Roughly 3.6 million reads per sample were averaged for naive, central memory and regulatory samples. The table came from immunoSEQ multiplex PCR; TCRdb's copy has only in-frame clones and leaves some out. The sample yields about 59,000 clones, about 55% seen once. This CDR3 spans 11 amino acids. The V gene lost 11 bases and the J gene lost 2 bases, with 10 bases spanning the gap. CDR1 SNHLY and CDR2 FYNNEI come from the germline V gene. The sample comes from a study of beta chain features in type 1 diabetes. The study's findings and limits: There was a possibility that cDNA sequencing over-represented cells with high TCR expression. PCR might preferentially amplify shorter templates, equally in patients and controls.

Purity exceeded 95% in all sorted populations. Sequencing was done on a sample of Tregs from blood. The receptor was isolated from a woman aged 18 to 35 in good health. The chain links TRBV2 to TRBJ2-7; D gene uncertain. The CDR3 DNA sequence: TGTGCCGGATCTGAGGCCTACGAGCAGTACTTC. It translates to CAGSEAYEQYF.